The 14 T cell receptor beta chains listed next were all sequenced from one sample in a study of blood T cells in healthy people across ages (dated by TCRdb to between 2014 and 2016). Library method: 5' RACE. The listed sequencing device is Illumina HiSeq 2500. A second about 7 to 11 cycle PCR used a sample-barcoded 5' primer and a J-beta primer mix. The public reads were reprocessed in TCRdb via fastp at Q25 and MiXCR, keeping in-frame beta chains. Rows with a matching CDR3 protein are joined into one entry that keeps the most common DNA and genes. This sample lists about 640,000 distinct CDR3 sequences; about 54% were detected once. Over 30% of the sample belongs to the ten largest clones. The sequenced sample consisted of blood. Receptor source: a man between 60 and 70 years old in good health.

The rearrangement uses TRBV5-6 and TRBJ1-2; 7 bases line up with TRBD1. Germline CDR1 reads SGHDT; CDR2 reads YYEEEE. CDR3 size: 14 residues. V lost 4 bases and J lost 0; bases outside the gene matches: 3. The CDR3 protein is CASSRQGSNYGYTF. CDR3 coding DNA: TGTGCCAGCAGCCGACAGGGCTCTAACTATGGCTACACCTTC.

In nucleotides, the CDR3 is TGCAGCGTTGAGGGGCAAAGCAATGAGCAGTTCTTC. It translates to CSVEGQSNEQFF. V usage is TRBV29-1 and J usage is TRBJ2-1, with a tentative D call TRBD1 (5 bases). With 3 bases removed from V and 6 bases from J, the gap between germline ends came to 9 bases. This CDR3 comprises 12 residues. Germline CDR1 and CDR2: SQVTM and ANQGSEA.

The V gene is TRBV20-1, the J gene TRBJ1-1; TRBD1 matches 11 bases. The CDR3 totals 15 residues. From germline, CDR1 is DFQATT and CDR2 SNEGSKA (reference sequence). The J segment lost 4 bases and the V segment lost 6 bases, leaving 10 bases of the junction unmatched. CDR3 sequence reads: CSARTGGVSGTEAFF. The CDR3 region has the DNA TGCAGTGCAAGGACAGGGGGCGTCTCCGGCACTGAAGCTTTCTTT.

This clonotype was recorded a few times. For the CDR3, the DNA is TGTGCCAGCAGTTTAAGAGGGCAGGGCCAGACCCAGTACTTC. Residues: CASSLRGQGQTQYF. The chain uses TRBV27 and TRBJ2-5; possibly TRBD1 or TRBD2 for D (5 bases each). V lost 2 bases and J 6 bases, leaving 13 bases between the germline ends. Germline V gene lookup returns CDR1 MNHEY and CDR2 SMNVEV (reference sequence). The CDR3 spans 14 residues.

The J gene is TRBJ1-1, the V gene TRBV6-5; the D is unclear. This CDR3 has 15 amino acids. Germline lookup yields CDR1 MNHEY and CDR2 SVGAGI. V was pared by 2 bases and J by 4 bases, with 14 bases between. The CDR3 here is CASSYPSLGSTEAFF. CDR3 DNA sequence: TGTGCCAGCAGTTACCCATCCCTGGGGAGCACTGAAGCTTTCTTT.

This chain joins TRBV6-2 or TRBV6-3 and TRBJ2-3, with 8 bases lining up with TRBD2. V shed 6 bases and J 9 bases; nucleotides not matched to a gene: 2. The CDR3 sequence is 11 residues long. Germline assignment: CDR1 MNHEY and CDR2 SVGEGT. CDR3 in amino acids: CASSREGTQYF. In DNA form, the CDR3 reads TGTGCCAGCAGCCGGGAGGGGACGCAGTATTTT.

This chain connects TRBV6-5 to TRBJ2-2; D is undetermined. The CDR3 sequence is 14 residues long. Germline-derived CDR1 and CDR2 are MNHEY and SVGAGI. The ends were cut back, 0 bases at V and 5 bases at J, with 7 bases in the middle. The CDR3, as DNA: TGTGCCAGCAGTTACTCAGGCCCTACCGGGGAGCTGTTTTTT. This gives the protein CASSYSGPTGELFF.

This clonotype was seen just once. The rearrangement links TRBV7-7 to TRBJ2-3, with 10 bases identical to TRBD2. V trimming: 5 bases; J trimming: 6 bases; junction bases outside the gene matches: 11. Germline CDR1 is SSHAT and CDR2 is FNYEAQ (reference sequence). The CDR3 sequence is 16 residues long. The CDR3 sequence: CASSLSGGASGDTQYF. The CDR3 DNA sequence: TGTGCCAGCAGCCTAAGCGGGGGGGCCTCGGGTGATACGCAGTATTTT.

This clonotype came up a few times. This chain joins TRBV4-2 and TRBJ2-7; 10 bases are a match to TRBD1. The CDR3 spans 14 residues. Germline V gene data show CDR1 as LGHNA and CDR2 as YNFKEQ. Unmatched junction bases numbered 5, after V lost 6 bases and J lost 3 bases. The CDR3 DNA is TGTGCCAGCAGGGGGGACAGGGGAAACTACGAGCAGTACTTC. It yields the protein CASRGDRGNYEQYF.

This chain connects TRBV7-9 to TRBJ2-7; 8 bases map to TRBD2. Per germline, CDR1 SEHNR and CDR2 FQNEAQ (reference sequence). With V trimmed by 4 bases and J by 2 bases, 16 bases remained unmatched. CDR3 length equals 18 residues. The CDR3 nucleotides read TGTGCCAGCAGCTCCCCCCAGGGGAGCGGGGGTAACCCCTACGAGCAGTACTTC. Amino acids: CASSSPQGSGGNPYEQYF.

This clonotype was seen a handful of times. The chain uses TRBV6-5 and TRBJ2-3; D is ambiguous. This CDR3 contains 14 residues. Trimming removed 0 bases at V and 2 bases at J, with 6 bases between. CDR1 and CDR2 from the germline V gene are MNHEY and SVGAGI. CDR3 residues: CASSYSKPTDTQYF. The CDR3 DNA reads TGTGCCAGCAGTTACTCGAAGCCCACAGATACGCAGTATTTT.

The chain uses TRBV11-2 and TRBJ2-1; D is unclear. Germline values: CDR1 SGHAT, CDR2 FQNNGV. Trimming took 5 bases from V and 6 from J, leaving 11 bases between them. CDR3 length: 13 residues. The DNA for the CDR3 is TGTGCCAGCAGCATCTCCGACGGCAATGAGCAGTTCTTC. This gives the protein CASSISDGNEQFF.

This clonotype has just a few counts. This rearrangement joins TRBV29-1 to TRBJ2-3; 7 bases match TRBD1. This CDR3 has 13 residues. The trim removed 7 bases at V and 6 bases at J, leaving 10 bases unmatched. Germline V lookup: CDR1 SQVTM, CDR2 ANQGSEA. The CDR3 coding sequence is TGCAGCGAGGGACAGACTTCATCGGATACGCAGTATTTT. Protein sequence: CSEGQTSSDTQYF.

This chain joins TRBV20-1 and TRBJ1-1; D is undetermined. Germline CDR1 is DFQATT and CDR2 is SNEGSKA (reference sequence). The CDR3 has 11 amino acids. Trimming took 2 bases from V and 0 from J, leaving 1 base between them. The CDR3 region has the DNA TGCAGTGCTAGAATGAACACTGAAGCTTTCTTT. Its translation is CSARMNTEAFF.